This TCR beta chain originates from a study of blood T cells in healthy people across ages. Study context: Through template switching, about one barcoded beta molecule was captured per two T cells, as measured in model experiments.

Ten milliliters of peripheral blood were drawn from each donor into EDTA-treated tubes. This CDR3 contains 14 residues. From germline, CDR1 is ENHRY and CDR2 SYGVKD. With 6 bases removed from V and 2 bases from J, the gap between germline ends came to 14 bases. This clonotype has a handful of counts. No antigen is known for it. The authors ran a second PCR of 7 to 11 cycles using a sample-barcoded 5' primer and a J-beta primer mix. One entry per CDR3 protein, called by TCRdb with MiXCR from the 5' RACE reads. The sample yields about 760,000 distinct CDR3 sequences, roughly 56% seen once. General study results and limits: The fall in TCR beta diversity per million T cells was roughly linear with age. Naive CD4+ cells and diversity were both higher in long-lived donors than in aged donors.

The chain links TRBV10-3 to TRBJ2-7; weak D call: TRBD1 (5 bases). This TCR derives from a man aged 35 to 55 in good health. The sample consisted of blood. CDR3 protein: CAISPGHDPYEQYF. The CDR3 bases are TGTGCCATCAGCCCAGGACATGACCCCTACGAGCAGTACTTC.